Listed below are T cell receptor beta chains from one sample, sequenced in a study of radiation and T cells in renal cell carcinoma. Method: immunoSEQ multiplex PCR; TCRdb's copy keeps in-frame clones and lacks some. The sample yields about 25,000 clones, roughly 50% seen once. This specimen consisted of tumor tissue, obtained from a patient whose treatment was nephrectomy without radiotherapy. The receptors stem from a man aged 35 to 55 with renal cell carcinoma. CDR3s include the opening cysteine and the closing phenylalanine or tryptophan.

CDR3	V
CASSRSGDLTNTEAFF	TRBV7-9
CASSSQAGGEQFF	TRBV6-5
CASSLGAGGHEQFF	TRBV7-6
CSAFTGSGTEAFF	TRBV29-1
CAWSPFEGLDTEAFF	TRBV30
CASAGGGLNTEAFF	TRBV6-5
CASSKTDGNSNQPQHF	TRBV7-2
CASSYFRGEGTQYF	TRBV6-5
CASSPRVGGMNTEAFF	TRBV18
CASSQLTSHGDTQYF	TRBV7-9
CASGSGRETDTQYF	TRBV7-2
CSVKTGGITDTQYF	TRBV29-1
CASSPPGYEQYF	TRBV28
CASSQAGESYEQYF	TRBV19
CASSEVGGGELFF	TRBV6-1
CASQGTGQEKLFF	TRBV11-2
CASSPHGQVGDQPQHF	TRBV7-2
CASSPGTSGDEQFF	TRBV7-9
CASSPAQLGSGNTIYF	TRBV18
CASSIGTSGFNEQFF	TRBV19
CASSRGGTSGDTQYF	TRBV9
CASRSGQGRHFYGYTF	TRBV10-2
CASRTNRATAHYGYTF	TRBV27
CASSEEEGGQPQHF	TRBV6-1
CASSKVRGNNSPLHF	TRBV19
CASSIRGGLRETQYF	TRBV19
CASSPRGGATSSYNEQFF	TRBV5-4
CASSQSQGETQYF	TRBV4-3
CASRTTGTSNQPQHF	TRBV6-1
CASRQLTGKTTEAFF	TRBV13
CASSSDSFYGYTF	TRBV5-1
CASSVGESSYNEQFF	TRBV9